The entry below gives a single TCR beta chain sequence along with its context. The CDR3 extends over 16 amino acids. Germline assignment: CDR1 LNHDA and CDR2 SQIVND (reference sequence). V dropped 5 bases and J dropped 7; count of bases not matched to a gene: 11. This sample was included in a study of blood T cell repertoires in COVID-19. Study-level background: The United States, Italy and Spain supplied acute and convalescent COVID-19 samples. PBMCs, B-cell-depleted T cells, or T cells were the source of the cDNA or gDNA that made up the material.

Repertoires were generated with immunoSEQ multiplex PCR, while TCRdb's copy carries only in-frame clones and drops some. The sample has 200,000 to 300,000 clones, 88% seen once. The sample comprised PBMCs or T cells enriched from blood (not recorded which). The source is a woman aged 40 to 55 with acute COVID-19. The chain employs TRBV19 and TRBJ1-2; TRBD1 matches 12 bases. CDR3 nucleotide sequence: TGTGCCAGTAGTGAGGGGACAGGGGGCGCGATCCGTGGCTACACCTTC. This translates into CASSEGTGGAIRGYTF.